These 2 T cell receptor beta chains originate from one sample sequenced in a study of graft-versus-host responses after intestinal transplantation. Profiling relied on immunoSEQ multiplex PCR, and the TCRdb table lists in-frame clones only, not all of them. The top ten clones hold 7.6% of a sample with about 85,000 clones, around 93% of them seen once. No antigen is known for these receptors. The material was unstimulated CD8+ T cells sorted from spleen or lymph node cells, obtained before transplant. Receptors were obtained from a human donor who was the organ donor for an intestinal transplant.

In this sample, this clone turned up once. This chain joins TRBV5-4 and TRBJ2-2, with D uncertain. The CDR3 has 14 amino acids. V lost 0 bases, J lost 1 base, and 4 bases lay in between. CDR1 and CDR2 from the germline V gene are SGHNT and YYREEE (reference sequence). CDR3 amino acids: CASSLDGNTGELFF. The CDR3 DNA follows: TGTGCCAGCAGCTTGGACGGGAACACCGGGGAGCTGTTTTTT.

The rearrangement uses TRBV7-8 and TRBJ2-7; D remains ambiguous. V lost 3 bases and J lost 2, with 8 bases in between. There are 13 residues in the CDR3. Germline CDR1 SGHVS, CDR2 FQNEAQ. In nucleotides, the CDR3 is TGTGCCAGCAGCTTTAGTGCGACCTACGAGCAGTACTTC. It specifies CASSFSATYEQYF.